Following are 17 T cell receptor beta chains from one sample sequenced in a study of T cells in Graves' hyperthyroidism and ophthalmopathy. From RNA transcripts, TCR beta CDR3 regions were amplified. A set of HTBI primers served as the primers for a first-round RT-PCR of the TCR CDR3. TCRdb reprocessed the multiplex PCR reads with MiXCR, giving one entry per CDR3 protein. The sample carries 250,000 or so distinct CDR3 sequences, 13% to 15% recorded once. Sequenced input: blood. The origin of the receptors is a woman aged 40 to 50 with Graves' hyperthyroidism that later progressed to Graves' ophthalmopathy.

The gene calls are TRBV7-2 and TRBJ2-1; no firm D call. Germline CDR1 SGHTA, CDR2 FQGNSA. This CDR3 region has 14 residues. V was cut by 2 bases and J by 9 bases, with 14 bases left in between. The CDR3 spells CASSLYPAMSEQFF. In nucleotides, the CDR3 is TGTGCCAGCAGCTTATATCCGGCCATGAGTGAGCAGTTCTTC.

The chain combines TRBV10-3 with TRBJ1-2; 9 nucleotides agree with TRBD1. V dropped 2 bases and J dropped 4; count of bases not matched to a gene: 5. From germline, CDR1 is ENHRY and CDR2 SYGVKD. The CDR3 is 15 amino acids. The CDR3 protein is CAISEPGTGSYGYTF. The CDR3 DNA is TGTGCCATCAGTGAGCCCGGGACAGGGTCCTATGGCTACACCTTC.

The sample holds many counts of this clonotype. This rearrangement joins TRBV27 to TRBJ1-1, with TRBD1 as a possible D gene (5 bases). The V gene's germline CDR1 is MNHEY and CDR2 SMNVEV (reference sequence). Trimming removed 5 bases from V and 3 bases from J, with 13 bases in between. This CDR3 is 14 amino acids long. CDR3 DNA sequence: TGTGCCAGCAGTAGGGACGGCGGGGACACTGAAGCTTTCTTT. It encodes CASSRDGGDTEAFF.

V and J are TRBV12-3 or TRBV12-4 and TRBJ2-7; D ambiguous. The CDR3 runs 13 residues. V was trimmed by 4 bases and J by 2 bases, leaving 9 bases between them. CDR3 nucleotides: TGTGCCAGCAGTTCTAACCTCGCCTACGAGCAGTACTTC. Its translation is CASSSNLAYEQYF.

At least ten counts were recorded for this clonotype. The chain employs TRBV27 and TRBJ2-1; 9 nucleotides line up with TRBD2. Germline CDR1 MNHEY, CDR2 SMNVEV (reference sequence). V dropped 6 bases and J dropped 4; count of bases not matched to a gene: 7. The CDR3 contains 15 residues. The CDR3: CASSWTSDIYNEQFF. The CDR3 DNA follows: TGTGCCAGCAGCTGGACTAGCGATATTTACAATGAGCAGTTCTTC.

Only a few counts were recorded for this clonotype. In DNA form, the CDR3 reads TGTGCCAGCAGCGGGACTAGCGGGAGTGAGACTGGGGCCAACGTCCTGACTTTC. It specifies CASSGTSGSETGANVLTF. The chain uses TRBV6-1 and TRBJ2-6, with 14 bases that match TRBD2. V lost 6 bases, J lost 2 bases, and 6 bases stayed unmatched. CDR1 is MNHNS and CDR2 is SASEGT in the germline V gene. The CDR3 runs to 18 residues.

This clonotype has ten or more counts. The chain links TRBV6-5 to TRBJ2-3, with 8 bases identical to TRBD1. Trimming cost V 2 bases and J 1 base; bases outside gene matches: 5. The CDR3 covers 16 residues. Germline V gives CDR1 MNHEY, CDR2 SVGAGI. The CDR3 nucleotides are TGTGCCAGCAGTTACACACCGGGACAGGGCACAGATACGCAGTATTTT. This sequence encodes CASSYTPGQGTDTQYF.

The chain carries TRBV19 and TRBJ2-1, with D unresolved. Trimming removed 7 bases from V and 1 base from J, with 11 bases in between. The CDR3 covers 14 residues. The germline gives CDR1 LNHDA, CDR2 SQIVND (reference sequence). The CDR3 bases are TGTGCCAGTACCAGTAGTTTGTCCTACAATGAGCAGTTCTTC. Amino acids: CASTSSLSYNEQFF.

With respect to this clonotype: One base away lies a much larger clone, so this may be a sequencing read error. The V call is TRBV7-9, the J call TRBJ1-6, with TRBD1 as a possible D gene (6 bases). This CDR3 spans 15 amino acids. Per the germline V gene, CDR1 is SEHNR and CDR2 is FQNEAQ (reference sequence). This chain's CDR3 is CDSSRQTGNNSPLHF. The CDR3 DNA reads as TGTGACAGCAGCCGACAGACAGGCAATAATTCACCCCTCCACTTT. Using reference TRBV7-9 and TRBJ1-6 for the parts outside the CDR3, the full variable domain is DTGVSQNPRHKITKRGQNVTFRCDPISEHNRLYWYRQTLGQGPEFLTYFQNEAQLEKSRLLSDRFSAERPKGSFSTLEIQRTEQGDSAMYLCDSSRQTGNNSPLHFGNGTRLTVT.

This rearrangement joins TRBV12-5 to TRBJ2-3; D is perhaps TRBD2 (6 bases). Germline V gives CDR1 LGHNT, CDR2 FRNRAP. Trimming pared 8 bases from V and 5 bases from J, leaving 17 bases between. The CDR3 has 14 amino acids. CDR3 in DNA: TGTGCTAGTCGCCCTAGCGCCTACGGAGATACGCAGTATTTT. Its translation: CASRPSAYGDTQYF.

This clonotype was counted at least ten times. The CDR3, as DNA: TGTGCCAGCAGGCGACAGGGTTACGAGCAGTACTTC. Protein sequence: CASRRQGYEQYF. This chain links TRBV27 with TRBJ2-7, with 7 bases aligning to TRBD1. This CDR3 spans 12 amino acids. In germline, CDR1 is MNHEY, CDR2 SMNVEV (reference sequence). The ends lost 6 bases at V and 4 bases at J; junction bases unmatched: 3.

The CDR3 DNA is TGTGCCAGCAACGAGGGGGGACAGGGGACTGAAGCTTTCTTT. Translated, it gives CASNEGGQGTEAFF. This chain uses TRBV9 with TRBJ1-1; 10 bases are a match to TRBD1. CDR1 is SGDLS, CDR2 YYNGEE, per germline. V lost 6 bases to trimming and J lost 5 bases; unmatched junction nucleotides: 7. This CDR3 comprises 14 residues.

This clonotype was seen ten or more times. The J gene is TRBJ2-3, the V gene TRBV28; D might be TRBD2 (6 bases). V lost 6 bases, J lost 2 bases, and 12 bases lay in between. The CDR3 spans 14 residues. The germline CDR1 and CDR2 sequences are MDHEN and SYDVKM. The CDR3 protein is CASRREINTDTQYF. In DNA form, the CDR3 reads TGTGCCAGCAGACGGGAGATTAACACAGATACGCAGTATTTT.

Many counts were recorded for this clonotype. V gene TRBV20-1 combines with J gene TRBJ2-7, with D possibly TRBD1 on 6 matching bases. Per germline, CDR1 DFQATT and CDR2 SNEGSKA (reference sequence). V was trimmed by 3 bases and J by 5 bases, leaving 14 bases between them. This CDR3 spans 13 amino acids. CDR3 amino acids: CSASGGLGNEQYF. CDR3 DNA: TGCAGTGCTAGTGGGGGCCTCGGGAACGAGCAGTACTTC.

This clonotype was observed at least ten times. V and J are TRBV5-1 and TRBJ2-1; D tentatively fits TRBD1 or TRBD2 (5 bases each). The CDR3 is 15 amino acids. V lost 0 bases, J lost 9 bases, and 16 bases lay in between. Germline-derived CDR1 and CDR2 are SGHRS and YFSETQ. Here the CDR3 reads CASSLGGRGTGEQFF. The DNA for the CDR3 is TGCGCCAGCAGCTTGGGGGGGAGAGGAACTGGTGAGCAGTTCTTC.

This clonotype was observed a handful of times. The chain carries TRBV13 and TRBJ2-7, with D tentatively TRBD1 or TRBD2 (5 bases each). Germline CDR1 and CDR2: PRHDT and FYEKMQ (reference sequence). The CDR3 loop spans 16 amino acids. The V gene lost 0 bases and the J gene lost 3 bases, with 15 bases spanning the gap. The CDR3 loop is CASSLGRDPKCYEQYF. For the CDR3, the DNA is TGTGCCAGCAGCTTAGGCCGGGACCCAAAATGCTACGAGCAGTACTTC. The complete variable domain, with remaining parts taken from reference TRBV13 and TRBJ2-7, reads AAGVIQSPRHLIKEKRETATLKCYPIPRHDTVYWYQQGPGQDPQFLISFYEKMQSDKGSIPDRFSAQQFSDYHSELNMSSLELGDSALYFCASSLGRDPKCYEQYFGPGTRLTVT.

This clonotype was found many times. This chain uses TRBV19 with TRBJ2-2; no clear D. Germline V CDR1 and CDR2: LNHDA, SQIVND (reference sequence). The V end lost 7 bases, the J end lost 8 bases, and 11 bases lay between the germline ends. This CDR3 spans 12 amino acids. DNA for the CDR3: TGTGCCAGTAAACTCGGAAGGGGGGAGCTGTTTTTT. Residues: CASKLGRGELFF.